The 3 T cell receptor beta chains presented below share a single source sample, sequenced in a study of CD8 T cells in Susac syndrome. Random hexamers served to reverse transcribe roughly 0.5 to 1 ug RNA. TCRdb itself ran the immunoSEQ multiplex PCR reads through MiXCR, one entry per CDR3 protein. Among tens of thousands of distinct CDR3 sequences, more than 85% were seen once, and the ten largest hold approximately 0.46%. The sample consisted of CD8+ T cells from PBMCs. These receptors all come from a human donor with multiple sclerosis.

The CDR3 here is CASSQDLVGNQPQHF. DNA of the CDR3: TGCGCCAGCAGCCAAGATTTAGTGGGTAATCAGCCCCAGCATTTT. The chain carries TRBV4-1 and TRBJ1-5; D gene unclear. The CDR3 loop spans 15 amino acids. Trimming removed 0 bases at V and 4 bases at J, with 10 bases between. CDR1 is MGHRA, CDR2 YSYEKL, per germline.

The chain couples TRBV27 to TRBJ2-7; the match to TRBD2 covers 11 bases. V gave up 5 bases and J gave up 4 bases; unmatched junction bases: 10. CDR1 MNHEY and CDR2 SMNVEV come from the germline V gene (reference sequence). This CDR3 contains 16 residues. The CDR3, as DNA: TGTGCCAGCAGTCACGGGACTAGCGGAAATATATACGAGCAGTACTTC. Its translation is CASSHGTSGNIYEQYF.

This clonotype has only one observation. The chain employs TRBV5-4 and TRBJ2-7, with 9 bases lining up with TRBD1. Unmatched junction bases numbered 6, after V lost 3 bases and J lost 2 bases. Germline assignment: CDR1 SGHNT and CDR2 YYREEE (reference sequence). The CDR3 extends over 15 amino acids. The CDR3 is CASSSRTGAPYEQYF. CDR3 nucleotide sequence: TGTGCCAGCAGCTCCCGGACAGGGGCCCCCTACGAGCAGTACTTC. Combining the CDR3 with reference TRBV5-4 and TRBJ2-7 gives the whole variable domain ETGVTQSPTHLIKTRGQQVTLRCSSQSGHNTVSWYQQALGQGPQFIFQYYREEENGRGNFPPRFSGLQFPNYSSELNVNALELDDSALYLCASSSRTGAPYEQYFGPGTRLTVT.